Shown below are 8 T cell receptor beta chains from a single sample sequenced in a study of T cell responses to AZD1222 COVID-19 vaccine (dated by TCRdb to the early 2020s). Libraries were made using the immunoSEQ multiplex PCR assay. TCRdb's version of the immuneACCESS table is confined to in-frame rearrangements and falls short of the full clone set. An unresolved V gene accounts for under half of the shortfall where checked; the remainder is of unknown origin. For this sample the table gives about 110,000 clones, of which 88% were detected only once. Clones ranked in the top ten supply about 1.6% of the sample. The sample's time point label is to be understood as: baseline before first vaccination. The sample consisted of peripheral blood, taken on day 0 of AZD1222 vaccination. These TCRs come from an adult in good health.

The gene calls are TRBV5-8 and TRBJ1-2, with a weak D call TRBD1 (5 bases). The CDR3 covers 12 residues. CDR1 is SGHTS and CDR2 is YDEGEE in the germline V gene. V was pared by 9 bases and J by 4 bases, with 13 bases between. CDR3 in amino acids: CATRGVGYGYTF. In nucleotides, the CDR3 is TGTGCCACCCGGGGGGTGGGCTATGGCTACACCTTC.

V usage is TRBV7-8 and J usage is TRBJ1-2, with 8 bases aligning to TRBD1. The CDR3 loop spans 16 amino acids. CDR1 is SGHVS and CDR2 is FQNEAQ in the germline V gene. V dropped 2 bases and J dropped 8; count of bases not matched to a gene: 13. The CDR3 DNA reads TGTGCCAGCAGCTTAAGTACAGGGGGGCTTGAACGGGGCTACACCTTC. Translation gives CASSLSTGGLERGYTF.

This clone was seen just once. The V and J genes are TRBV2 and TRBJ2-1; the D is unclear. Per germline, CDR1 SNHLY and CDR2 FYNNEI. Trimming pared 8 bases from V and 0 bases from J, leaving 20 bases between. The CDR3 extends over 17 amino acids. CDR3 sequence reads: CASRLGHGLSSYNEQFF. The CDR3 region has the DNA TGTGCCAGCCGGCTAGGGCATGGGCTCAGCTCCTACAATGAGCAGTTCTTC. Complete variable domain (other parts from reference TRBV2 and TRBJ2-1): EPEVTQTPSHQVTQMGQEVILRCVPISNHLYFYWYRQILGQKVEFLVSFYNNEISEKSEIFDDQFSVERPDGSNFTLKIRSTKLEDSAMYFCASRLGHGLSSYNEQFFGPGTRLTVL.

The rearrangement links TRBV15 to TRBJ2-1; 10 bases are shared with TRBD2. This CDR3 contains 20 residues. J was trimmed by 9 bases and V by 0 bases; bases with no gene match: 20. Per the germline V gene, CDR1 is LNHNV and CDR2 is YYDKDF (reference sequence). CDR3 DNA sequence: TGTGCCACCAGCAGAGAAGAACAGGGATTTGGGCTAGCGGGAGAACCTGAGCAGTTCTTC. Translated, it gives CATSREEQGFGLAGEPEQFF.

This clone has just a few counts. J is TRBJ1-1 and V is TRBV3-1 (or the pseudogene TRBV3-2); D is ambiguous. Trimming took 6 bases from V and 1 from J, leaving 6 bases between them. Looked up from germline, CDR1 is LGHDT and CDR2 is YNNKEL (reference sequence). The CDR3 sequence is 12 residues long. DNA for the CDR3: TGTGCCAGCAGGGACGCGAACACTGAAGCTTTCTTT. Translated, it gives CASRDANTEAFF.

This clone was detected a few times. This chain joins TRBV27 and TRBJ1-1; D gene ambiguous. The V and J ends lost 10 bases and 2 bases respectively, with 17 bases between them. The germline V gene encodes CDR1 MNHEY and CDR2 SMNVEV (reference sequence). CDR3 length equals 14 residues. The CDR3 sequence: CATRPMTGNTEAFF. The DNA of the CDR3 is TGTGCCACCCGGCCGATGACGGGTAACACTGAAGCTTTCTTT.

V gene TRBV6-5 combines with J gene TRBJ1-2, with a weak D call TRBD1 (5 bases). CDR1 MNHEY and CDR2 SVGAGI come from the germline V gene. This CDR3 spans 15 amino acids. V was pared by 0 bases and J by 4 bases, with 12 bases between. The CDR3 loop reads CASSYSGREGYGYTF. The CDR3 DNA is TGTGCCAGCAGTTACTCCGGCAGGGAAGGCTATGGCTACACCTTC.

This CDR3 is CASSALTGSDTEAFF. Written as DNA, the CDR3 is TGTGCCAGCAGCGCCCTGACAGGGTCTGACACTGAAGCTTTCTTT. The chain links TRBV9 to TRBJ1-1; 7 nucleotides match TRBD1. This CDR3 is built from 15 residues. CDR1 and CDR2 (germline): SGDLS, YYNGEE. Trimming cost V 3 bases and J 3 bases; bases outside gene matches: 8.